These 29 T cell receptor beta chains were all obtained from the same sample, sequenced in a study of T cell changes during pregnancy in multiple sclerosis. Sequenced by immunoSEQ multiplex PCR; TCRdb stores in-frame clones only, minus some. The sample carries 79,000 or so clones, around 93% recorded once. Source: peripheral blood, taken in the first trimester of pregnancy. The receptors stem from a female donor in good health, enrolled as a control in a pregnancy study.

The genes are TRBV19 and TRBJ1-4; D not certain. Looked up from germline, CDR1 is LNHDA and CDR2 is SQIVND (reference sequence). This CDR3 contains 12 residues. With 0 bases removed from V and 10 bases from J, the gap between germline ends came to 6 bases. DNA of the CDR3: TGTGCCAGTAGTATAGATGCGGTAAAACTGTTTTTT. It specifies CASSIDAVKLFF.

The gene calls are TRBV19 and TRBJ1-6; possibly TRBD1 for D (5 bases). From germline, CDR1 is LNHDA and CDR2 SQIVND (reference sequence). This CDR3 region has 15 residues. The V and J ends lost 5 bases and 10 bases respectively, with 18 bases between them. For the CDR3, the DNA is TGTGCCAGTAGTTCCGGGGGAGGGGAAGGCTCACCCCTCCACTTT. It codes for CASSSGGGEGSPLHF.

The chain couples TRBV2 to TRBJ1-3, with TRBD1 as a possible D gene (6 bases). CDR3 length equals 16 residues. Between the trimmed V and J ends, which lost 5 bases and 0 bases, there was a span of 14 bases. CDR1 is SNHLY, CDR2 FYNNEI, per germline. The CDR3 protein is CASSPDRPSSGNTIYF. The CDR3 DNA is TGTGCCAGCAGTCCAGACAGGCCTAGCTCTGGAAACACCATATATTTT.

The chain recombines TRBV4-3 with TRBJ2-7, with 7 bases that match TRBD1. This CDR3 has 16 amino acids. Per the germline V gene, CDR1 is LGHNA and CDR2 is YSLEER. J was trimmed by 0 bases and V by 5 bases; bases with no gene match: 10. CDR3 sequence (DNA): TGCGCCAGCAGCAAAGTCGGGACAGCCGGCTCCTACGAGCAGTACTTC. Translation: CASSKVGTAGSYEQYF.

V gene TRBV18 combines with J gene TRBJ1-2; D uncertain. CDR1 and CDR2 (germline): KGHSH, LQKENI. The V end lost 1 base, the J end lost 7 bases, and 16 bases lay between the germline ends. The CDR3 is 15 amino acids. Written as DNA, the CDR3 is TGTGCCAGCTCACCACTGGGCCAGGAAGGTCGTGGCTACACCTTC. Its translation is CASSPLGQEGRGYTF.

This chain links TRBV29-1 with TRBJ2-7; the D gene is possibly TRBD2 (5 bases). V dropped 4 bases and J dropped 7 bases, with 14 bases sitting between them. The CDR3 spans 12 residues. CDR1 SQVTM and CDR2 ANQGSEA come from the germline V gene. The CDR3 region is CSVAGLSGEQYF. In nucleotides, the CDR3 is TGCAGCGTTGCGGGTCTCTCGGGGGAGCAGTACTTC.

CDR3 loop: CASSERRGVSGTEAFF. CDR3 bases: TGTGCCAGCAGCGAACGACGCGGGGTGAGTGGCACTGAAGCTTTCTTT. The chain uses TRBV11-2 and TRBJ1-1; D uncertain. The CDR3 length is 16 residues. V shed 5 bases and J shed 4 bases, with 20 bases lying between them. Germline assignment: CDR1 SGHAT and CDR2 FQNNGV.

This clone appeared once. The chain recombines TRBV27 with TRBJ1-2, with D unresolved. The CDR3 is made up of 14 amino acids. V dropped 5 bases and J dropped 1 base, with 11 bases sitting between them. CDR1 and CDR2 from the germline V gene are MNHEY and SMNVEV (reference sequence). This CDR3 is CASSAGRGNYGYTF. The CDR3 nucleotides are TGTGCCAGCAGTGCAGGACGGGGTAACTATGGCTACACCTTC.

The chain recombines TRBV7-3 with TRBJ1-6, with D hard to call. Between the trimmed V and J ends, which lost 6 bases and 7 bases, there was a span of 13 bases. This CDR3 is built from 14 residues. Germline-derived CDR1 and CDR2 are SGHTA and FQGTGA. CDR3 DNA: TGTGCCAGCAGACCGCAATCGGGGAATTCACCCCTCCACTTT. The encoded protein is CASRPQSGNSPLHF. The full variable domain, completed using reference TRBV7-3 and TRBJ1-6, is GAGVSQTPSNKVTEKGKYVELRCDPISGHTALYWYRQSLGQGPEFLIYFQGTGAADDSGLPNDRFFAVRPEGSVSTLKIQRTERGDSAVYLCASRPQSGNSPLHFGNGTRLTVT.

This clone was observed a single time. The rearrangement joins TRBV6-4 to TRBJ1-2; a possible D gene is TRBD1 (5 bases). V was clipped by 2 bases and J by 1 base, with 11 bases between them. Germline values: CDR1 MRHNA, CDR2 SNTAGT. The length of the CDR3 is 15 residues. The CDR3 loop is CASSDGSGNNYGYTF. CDR3 in DNA: TGTGCCAGCAGTGACGGGTCAGGGAATAACTATGGCTACACCTTC.

The gene calls are TRBV7-9 and TRBJ2-7, with 8 bases that match TRBD1. This CDR3 region has 16 residues. Trimming cost V 0 bases and J 2 bases; bases outside gene matches: 6. Per the germline V gene, CDR1 is SEHNR and CDR2 is FQNEAQ (reference sequence). The CDR3 sequence is CASSLAPGQVTYEQYF. The CDR3 nucleotides are TGTGCCAGCAGCTTAGCCCCGGGACAGGTAACCTACGAGCAGTACTTC. Together with reference TRBV7-9 and TRBJ2-7, the CDR3 gives the full variable domain: DTGVSQNPRHKITKRGQNVTFRCDPISEHNRLYWYRQTLGQGPEFLTYFQNEAQLEKSRLLSDRFSAERPKGSFSTLEIQRTEQGDSAMYLCASSLAPGQVTYEQYFGPGTRLTVT.

The J gene is TRBJ2-2, the V gene TRBV11-2, with D perhaps matching TRBD1 (6 bases). The CDR3 runs 15 residues. V shed 7 bases and J shed 3 bases, with 15 bases lying between them. CDR1 is SGHAT, CDR2 FQNNGV, per germline. The CDR3 coding sequence is TGTGCCAGCACCCTATCGGACAGTTACACCGGGGAGCTGTTTTTT. Translation: CASTLSDSYTGELFF.

The genes are TRBV7-3 and TRBJ2-2, with a weak D call TRBD2 (5 bases). The V end lost 5 bases, the J end lost 6 bases, and 19 bases lay between the germline ends. The CDR3 is 16 residues long. CDR1 and CDR2 from the germline V gene are SGHTA and FQGTGA. CDR3 residues: CASSPRFSTGSGELFF. The CDR3 nucleotides read TGTGCCAGCAGCCCTCGGTTCTCAACGGGATCCGGGGAGCTGTTTTTT.

The chain has TRBV14 and TRBJ2-3; 7 nucleotides match TRBD1. The CDR3 runs to 14 residues. V dropped 9 bases and J dropped 4; count of bases not matched to a gene: 10. Per the germline V gene, CDR1 is SGHDN and CDR2 is FVKESK. In nucleotides, the CDR3 is TGTGCCAGACCCCCGGGACAGAAGCCAGATACGCAGTATTTT. As protein: CARPPGQKPDTQYF. Supplemented by reference TRBV14 and TRBJ2-3, the full variable domain reads EAGVTQFPSHSVIEKGQTVTLRCDPISGHDNLYWYRRVMGKEIKFLLHFVKESKQDESGMPNNRFLAERTGGTYSTLKVQPAELEDSGVYFCARPPGQKPDTQYFGPGTRLTVL.

V is TRBV18 and J is TRBJ1-2, with D maybe TRBD1 (5 bases). The germline V gene encodes CDR1 KGHSH and CDR2 LQKENI. The V gene lost 1 base and the J gene lost 2 bases, with 11 bases spanning the gap. This CDR3 contains 15 residues. The CDR3 loop reads CASSPQDSANYGYTF. CDR3 sequence (DNA): TGTGCCAGCTCACCACAAGACAGCGCAAACTATGGCTACACCTTC.

The chain uses TRBV14 and TRBJ2-2; 8 bases are shared with TRBD1. Trimming removed 3 bases from V and 6 bases from J; junction bases left unmatched: 9. Germline V lookup: CDR1 SGHDN, CDR2 FVKESK. The CDR3 has 16 amino acids. The CDR3 DNA follows: TGTGCCAGCAGCCACCGTCGACAGGGGTGGGCCGGGGAGCTGTTTTTT. Protein: CASSHRRQGWAGELFF.

This chain uses TRBV5-4 with TRBJ2-2, with D possibly being TRBD2 (6 bases). There are 14 residues in the CDR3. In germline, CDR1 is SGHNT, CDR2 YYREEE (reference sequence). V was clipped by 7 bases and J by 5 bases, with 15 bases between them. The CDR3 is CASSSSGETGELFF. CDR3 nucleotide sequence: TGTGCCAGCTCCTCCTCGGGAGAGACCGGGGAGCTGTTTTTT. Together with reference TRBV5-4 and TRBJ2-2, the CDR3 gives the full variable domain: ETGVTQSPTHLIKTRGQQVTLRCSSQSGHNTVSWYQQALGQGPQFIFQYYREEENGRGNFPPRFSGLQFPNYSSELNVNALELDDSALYLCASSSSGETGELFFGEGSRLTVL.

Concerning this clone itself: This same CDR3 is encoded by further DNA sequences in the sample. The chain combines TRBV28 with TRBJ2-1, with 7 bases fitting TRBD2. This CDR3 spans 13 amino acids. Germline V gives CDR1 MDHEN, CDR2 SYDVKM. Germline trimming cut 6 bases from V and 6 bases from J; bases unmatched to any gene: 5. The CDR3 region is CASRRTGGNEQFF. In DNA, the CDR3 is TGTGCCAGCAGAAGGACGGGGGGCAATGAGCAGTTCTTC.

V and J are TRBV23-1 and TRBJ2-2, with a possible D match to TRBD1 (5 bases). Being an ORF, TRBV23-1 has a function that is uncertain. V was cut by 6 bases and J by 4 bases, with 9 bases left in between. CDR3 size: 13 residues. Here the CDR3 DNA reads TGCGCCAGCAGACAGGTCACCACCGGGGAGCTGTTTTTT. As protein: CASRQVTTGELFF.

Notes on this clone: A read error may account for a junction end that differs from germline. J is TRBJ2-5 and V is TRBV7-7; D may be TRBD1 (5 bases). CDR3 length equals 13 residues. Germline CDR1 is SSHAT and CDR2 is FNYEAQ (reference sequence). The CDR3 protein is CASSLSGMETQYF. The CDR3 coding sequence is TGTGCTAGCAGCTTGTCAGGGATGGAGACCCAGTACTTC.

This chain connects TRBV5-1 to TRBJ2-7; 12 bases map to TRBD1. This CDR3 contains 15 residues. Germline V lookup: CDR1 SGHRS, CDR2 YFSETQ. Trimming took 4 bases from V and 1 from J; bases not matched to a gene: 3. CDR3 sequence reads: CASSAGQGASYEQYF. The CDR3 DNA reads TGCGCCAGCAGCGCGGGACAGGGGGCATCCTACGAGCAGTACTTC.

The V gene is TRBV7-9, the J gene TRBJ1-2; TRBD1 matches at 8 bases. Trimming cost V 5 bases and J 3 bases; bases outside gene matches: 5. The CDR3 runs 14 residues. CDR1 and CDR2 (germline): SEHNR, FQNEAQ (reference sequence). The CDR3 DNA reads TGTGCCAGCAGCCCGGGACAGGTGTACTATGGCTACACCTTC. Protein sequence: CASSPGQVYYGYTF.

The J gene is TRBJ2-3, the V gene TRBV4-2, with 8 bases identical to TRBD2. Germline assignment: CDR1 LGHNA and CDR2 YNFKEQ. This CDR3 has 16 amino acids. V shed 0 bases and J 2 bases; nucleotides not matched to a gene: 4. CDR3: CASSQDQAGATDTQYF. For the CDR3, the DNA is TGTGCCAGCAGCCAAGATCAAGCGGGGGCCACAGATACGCAGTATTTT.

This chain connects TRBV28 to TRBJ1-5, with 9 bases lining up with TRBD1. V dropped 6 bases and J dropped 7; count of bases not matched to a gene: 7. The CDR3 is 14 amino acids. In germline, CDR1 is MDHEN, CDR2 SYDVKM. In DNA form, the CDR3 reads TGTGCCAGCAGAGGTCCCGGGACAGGGCAGCCCCAGCATTTT. It is translated as CASRGPGTGQPQHF. Supplemented by reference TRBV28 and TRBJ1-5, the full variable domain reads DVKVTQSSRYLVKRTGEKVFLECVQDMDHENMFWYRQDPGLGLRLIYFSYDVKMKEKGDIPEGYSVSREKKERFSLILESASTNQTSMYLCASRGPGTGQPQHFGDGTRLSIL.

J is TRBJ2-7 and V is TRBV15; TRBD1 is a possible D gene (6 bases). Trimming left V 8 bases short and J 0 bases short, with 11 bases between. The CDR3 has 13 amino acids. Germline CDR1 is LNHNV and CDR2 is YYDKDF (reference sequence). The CDR3 sequence: CATRTGSSYEQYF. The CDR3 coding sequence is TGTGCCACCCGAACAGGGAGCTCCTACGAGCAGTACTTC. The complete variable domain, with remaining parts taken from reference TRBV15 and TRBJ2-7, reads DAMVIQNPRYQVTQFGKPVTLSCSQTLNHNVMYWYQQKSSQAPKLLFHYYDKDFNNEADTPDNFQSRRPNTSFCFLDIRSPGLGDTAMYLCATRTGSSYEQYFGPGTRLTVT.

V usage is TRBV10-3 and J usage is TRBJ1-5, with D perhaps TRBD1 (6 bases). The germline V gene encodes CDR1 ENHRY and CDR2 SYGVKD. The CDR3 is made up of 15 amino acids. With 8 bases removed from V and 3 bases from J, the gap between germline ends came to 17 bases. CDR3 DNA sequence: TGTGCCATCGGGCGGGGGCAGGCGGACAATCAGCCCCAGCATTTT. Translation gives CAIGRGQADNQPQHF.

The chain employs TRBV5-3 and TRBJ2-7; D perhaps matches TRBD2 (5 bases). TRBV5-3 is sorted into the ORF group, with uncertain function. This CDR3 is 13 amino acids long. Trimming removed 1 base at V and 0 bases at J, with 5 bases between. The DNA for the CDR3 is TGTGCCAGAAGCTTGACTAGCTCCTACGAGCAGTACTTC. Translated: CARSLTSSYEQYF.

This clone was observed a single time. J is TRBJ1-6 and V is TRBV6-5; 9 nucleotides align to TRBD1. V was pared by 1 base and J by 7 bases, with 2 bases of the junction left unmatched. Germline CDR1 MNHEY, CDR2 SVGAGI. This CDR3 contains 15 residues. The CDR3: CASSYFGTGNSPLHF. The CDR3 region has the DNA TGTGCCAGCAGTTACTTCGGGACAGGGAATTCACCCCTCCACTTT.

The V call is TRBV25-1, the J call TRBJ2-3; unclear D gene. V shed 3 bases and J shed 6 bases, with 13 bases lying between them. Germline assignment: CDR1 MGHDK and CDR2 SYGVNS. The CDR3 contains 14 residues. CDR3 nucleotide sequence: TGTGCCAGCAGTGACCCCCGGGTGGCGGATACGCAGTATTTT. Encoded protein: CASSDPRVADTQYF.